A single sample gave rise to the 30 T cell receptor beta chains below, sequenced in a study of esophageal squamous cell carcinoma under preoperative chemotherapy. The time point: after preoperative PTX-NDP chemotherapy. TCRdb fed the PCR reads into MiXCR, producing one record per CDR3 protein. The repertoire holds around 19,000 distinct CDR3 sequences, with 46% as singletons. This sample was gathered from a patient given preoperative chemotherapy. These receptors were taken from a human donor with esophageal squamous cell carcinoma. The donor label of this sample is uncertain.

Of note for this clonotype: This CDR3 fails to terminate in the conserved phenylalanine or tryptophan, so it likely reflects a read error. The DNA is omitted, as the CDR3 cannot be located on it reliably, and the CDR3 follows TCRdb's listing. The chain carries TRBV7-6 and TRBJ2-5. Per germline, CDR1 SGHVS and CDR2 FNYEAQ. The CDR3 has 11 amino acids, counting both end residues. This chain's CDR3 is CASSFQETQFS.

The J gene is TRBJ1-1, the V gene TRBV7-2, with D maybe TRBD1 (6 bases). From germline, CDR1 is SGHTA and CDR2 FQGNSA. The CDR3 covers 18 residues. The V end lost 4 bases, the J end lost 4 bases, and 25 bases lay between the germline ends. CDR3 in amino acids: CASSSKSPGSGATTEAFF. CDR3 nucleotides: TGTGCCAGCAGCTCTAAATCGCCGGGGTCAGGGGCCACCACTGAAGCTTTCTTT. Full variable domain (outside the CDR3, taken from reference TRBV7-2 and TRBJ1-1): GAGVSQSPSNKVTEKGKDVELRCDPISGHTALYWYRQSLGQGLEFLIYFQGNSAPDKSGLPSDRFSAERTGGSVSTLTIQRTQQEDSAVYLCASSSKSPGSGATTEAFFGQGTRLTVV.

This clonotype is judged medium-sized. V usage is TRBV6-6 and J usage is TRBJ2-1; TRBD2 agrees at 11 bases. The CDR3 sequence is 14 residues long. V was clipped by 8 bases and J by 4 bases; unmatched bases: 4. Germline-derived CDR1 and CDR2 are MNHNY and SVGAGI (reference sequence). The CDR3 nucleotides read TGTGCCAGCCGTTTAGCGGGAGGGTACAATGAGCAGTTCTTC. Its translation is CASRLAGGYNEQFF.

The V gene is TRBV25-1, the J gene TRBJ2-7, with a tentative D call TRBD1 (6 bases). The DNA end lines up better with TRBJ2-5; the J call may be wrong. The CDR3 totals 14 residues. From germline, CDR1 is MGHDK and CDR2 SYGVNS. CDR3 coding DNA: TGTGCCAGCAGTGAATATGGGGGCGCGGAGACCCAGTACTTC. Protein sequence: CASSEYGGAETQYF.

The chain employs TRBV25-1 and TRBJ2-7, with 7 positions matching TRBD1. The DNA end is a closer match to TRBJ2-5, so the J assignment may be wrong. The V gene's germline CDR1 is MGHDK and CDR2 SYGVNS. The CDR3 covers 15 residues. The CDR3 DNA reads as TGTGCCAGCAGTGGAACGGACAGGTGGGGAGAGACCCAGTACTTC. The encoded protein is CASSGTDRWGETQYF.

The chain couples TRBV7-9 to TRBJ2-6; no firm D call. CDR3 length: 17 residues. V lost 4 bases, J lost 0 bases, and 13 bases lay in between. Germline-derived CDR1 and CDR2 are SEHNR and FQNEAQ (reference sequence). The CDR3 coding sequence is TGTGCCAGCAGCTCGACTTCGCGTGTCTCTGGGGCCAACGTCCTGACTTTC. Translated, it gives CASSSTSRVSGANVLTF.

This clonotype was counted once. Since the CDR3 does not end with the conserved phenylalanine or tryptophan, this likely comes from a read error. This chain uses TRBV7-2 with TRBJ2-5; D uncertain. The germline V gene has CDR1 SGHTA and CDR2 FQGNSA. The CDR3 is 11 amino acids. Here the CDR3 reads CASSPQESQYS. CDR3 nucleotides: TGTGCCAGCAGCCCTCAAGAGTCCCAGTACTCG.

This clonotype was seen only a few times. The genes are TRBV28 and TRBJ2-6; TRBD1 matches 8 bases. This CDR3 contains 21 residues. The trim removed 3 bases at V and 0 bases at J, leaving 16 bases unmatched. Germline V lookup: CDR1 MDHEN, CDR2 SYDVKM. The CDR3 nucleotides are TGTGCCAGCAGTTTTTTTTGGGTGGACCGGGACAGGAGCTCTGGGGCCAACGTCCTGACTTTC. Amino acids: CASSFFWVDRDRSSGANVLTF.

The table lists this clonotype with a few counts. DNA for the CDR3: TGTGCCAGCAGCTGGGGCAGGGACTCTGGGGCCAACGTCCTGACTTTC. Its protein is CASSWGRDSGANVLTF. The V and J genes are TRBV5-6 and TRBJ2-6; tentative D call: TRBD1 (5 bases). Looked up from germline, CDR1 is SGHDT and CDR2 is YYEEEE. Trimming pared 3 bases from V and 0 bases from J, leaving 10 bases between. This CDR3 is 16 amino acids long.

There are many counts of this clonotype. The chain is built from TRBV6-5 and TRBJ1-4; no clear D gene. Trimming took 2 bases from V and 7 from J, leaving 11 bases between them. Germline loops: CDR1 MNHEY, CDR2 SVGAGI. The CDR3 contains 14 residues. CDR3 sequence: CASSYNKGTEKLFF. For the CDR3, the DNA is TGTGCCAGCAGTTACAACAAGGGAACTGAAAAACTGTTTTTT.

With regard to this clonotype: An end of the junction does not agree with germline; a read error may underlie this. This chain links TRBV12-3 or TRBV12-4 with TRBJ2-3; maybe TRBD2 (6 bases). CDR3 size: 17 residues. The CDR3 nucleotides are TGTGCCAGCAGTGCGAGTCCCGGGAGTCGCAACCAAGAGACGCAGTATTTC. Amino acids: CASSASPGSRNQETQYF.

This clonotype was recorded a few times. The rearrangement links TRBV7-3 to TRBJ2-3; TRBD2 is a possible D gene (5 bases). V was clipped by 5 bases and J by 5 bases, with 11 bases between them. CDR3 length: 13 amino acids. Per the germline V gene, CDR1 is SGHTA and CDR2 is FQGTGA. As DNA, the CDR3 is TGTGCCAGCAGCCTTGGCCGGGGAGATACGCAGTATTTT. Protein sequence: CASSLGRGDTQYF.

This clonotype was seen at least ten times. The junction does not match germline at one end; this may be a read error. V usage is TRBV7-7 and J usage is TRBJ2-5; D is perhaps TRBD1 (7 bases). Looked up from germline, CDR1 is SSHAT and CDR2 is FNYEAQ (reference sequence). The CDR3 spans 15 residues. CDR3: CASSLSGQGGETQYF. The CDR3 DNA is TGTGCTAGCAGCTTATCGGGGCAGGGGGGAGAGACCCAGTACTTC.

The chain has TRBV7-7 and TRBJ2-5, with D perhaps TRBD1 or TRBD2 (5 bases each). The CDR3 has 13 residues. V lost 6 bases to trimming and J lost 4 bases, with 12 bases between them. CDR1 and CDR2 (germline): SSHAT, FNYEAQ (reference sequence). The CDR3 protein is CASSPGLGETQYF. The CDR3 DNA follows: TGTGCCAGCAGTCCGGGGCTGGGAGAGACCCAGTACTTC. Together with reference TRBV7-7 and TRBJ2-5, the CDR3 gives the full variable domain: GAGVSQSPRYKVTKRGQDVTLRCDPISSHATLYWYQQALGQGPEFLTYFNYEAQPDKSGLPSDRFSAERPEGSISTLTIQRTEQRDSAMYRCASSPGLGETQYFGPGTRLLVL.

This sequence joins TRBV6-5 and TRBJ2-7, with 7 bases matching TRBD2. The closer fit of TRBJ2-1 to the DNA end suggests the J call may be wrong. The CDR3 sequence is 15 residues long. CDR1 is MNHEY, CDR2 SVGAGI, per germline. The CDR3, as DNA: TGTGCCAGCAGTTATGTGGCGGGGGCCTACAATGAGCAGTTCTTC. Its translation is CASSYVAGAYNEQFF.

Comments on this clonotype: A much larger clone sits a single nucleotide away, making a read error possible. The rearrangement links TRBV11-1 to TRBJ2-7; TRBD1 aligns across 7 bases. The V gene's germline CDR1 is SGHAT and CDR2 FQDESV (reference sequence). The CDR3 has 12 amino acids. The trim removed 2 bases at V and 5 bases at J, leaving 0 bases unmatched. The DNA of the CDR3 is TGTGCCAGCAGCTTAACAGGGGACGAGCAGTACTTC. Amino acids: CASSLTGDEQYF.

The CDR3 coding sequence is TGTGCGGGGAGCGCGGGGCGAGCCGAAAGTACCCAGTACTTC. Amino acid sequence: CAGSAGRAESTQYF. V is TRBV11-1 and J is TRBJ2-4, with D maybe TRBD2 (6 bases). CDR1 is SGHAT, CDR2 FQDESV, per germline (reference sequence). The CDR3 runs to 14 residues.

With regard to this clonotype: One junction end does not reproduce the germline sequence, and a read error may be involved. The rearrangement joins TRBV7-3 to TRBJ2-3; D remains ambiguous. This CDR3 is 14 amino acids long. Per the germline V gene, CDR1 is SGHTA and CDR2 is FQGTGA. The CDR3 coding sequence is TGTGCGAGGAGAGGTGCCTGCGGCACAGATACGCAGTATTTC. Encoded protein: CARRGACGTDTQYF. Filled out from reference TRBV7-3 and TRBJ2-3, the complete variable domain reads GAGVSQTPSNKVTEKGKYVELRCDPISGHTALYWYRQSLGQGPEFLIYFQGTGAADDSGLPNDRFFAVRPEGSVSTLKIQRTERGDSAVYLCARRGACGTDTQYFGPGTRLTVL.

The CDR3 loop is CASSNMGSGSDEQFF. CDR3 nucleotides: TGTGCCAGCAGCAATATGGGTAGCGGGAGCGATGAGCAGTTCTTC. The chain is built from TRBV11-3 and TRBJ2-5, with 9 bases matching TRBD2. The end of the DNA aligns better with TRBJ2-1, so the J call may be wrong. This CDR3 comprises 15 residues. Germline loops: CDR1 SGHNT, CDR2 YENEEA.

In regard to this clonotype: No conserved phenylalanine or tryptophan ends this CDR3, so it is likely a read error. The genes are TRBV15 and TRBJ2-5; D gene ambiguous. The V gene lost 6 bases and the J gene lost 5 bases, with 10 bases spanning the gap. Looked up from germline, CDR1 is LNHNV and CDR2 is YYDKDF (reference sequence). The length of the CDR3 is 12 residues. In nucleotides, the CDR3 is TGTGCCACCAGAGGGTCCTGGGAGACCCAGTACCTC. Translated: CATRGSWETQYL.

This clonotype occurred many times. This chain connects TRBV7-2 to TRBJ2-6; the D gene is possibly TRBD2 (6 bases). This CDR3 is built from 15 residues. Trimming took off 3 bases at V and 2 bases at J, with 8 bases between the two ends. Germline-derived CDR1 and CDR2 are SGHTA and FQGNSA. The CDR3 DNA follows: TGTGCCAGCAGCTTTTGGGGGGCTGGGGCCAACGTCCTGACTTTC. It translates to CASSFWGAGANVLTF. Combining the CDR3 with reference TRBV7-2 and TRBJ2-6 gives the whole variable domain GAGVSQSPSNKVTEKGKDVELRCDPISGHTALYWYRQSLGQGLEFLIYFQGNSAPDKSGLPSDRFSAERTGGSVSTLTIQRTQQEDSAVYLCASSFWGAGANVLTFGAGSRLTVL.

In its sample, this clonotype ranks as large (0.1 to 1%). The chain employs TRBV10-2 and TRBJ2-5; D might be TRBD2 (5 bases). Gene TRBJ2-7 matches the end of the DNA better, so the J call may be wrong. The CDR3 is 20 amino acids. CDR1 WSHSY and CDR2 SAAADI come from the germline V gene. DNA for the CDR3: TGCGCCAGCAGGGAGCCTAACGGACTGGCCGATACTGGGCTCATGGGCGAGCAGTACTTC. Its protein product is CASREPNGLADTGLMGEQYF.

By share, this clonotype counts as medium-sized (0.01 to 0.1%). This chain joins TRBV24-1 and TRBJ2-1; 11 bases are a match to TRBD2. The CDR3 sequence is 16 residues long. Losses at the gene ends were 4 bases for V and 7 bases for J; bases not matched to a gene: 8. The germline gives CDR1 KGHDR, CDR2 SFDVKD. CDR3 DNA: TGTGCCACCAGTGACACTAGCGGGGGTAATGAAAATGAGCAGTTCTTC. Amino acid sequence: CATSDTSGGNENEQFF.

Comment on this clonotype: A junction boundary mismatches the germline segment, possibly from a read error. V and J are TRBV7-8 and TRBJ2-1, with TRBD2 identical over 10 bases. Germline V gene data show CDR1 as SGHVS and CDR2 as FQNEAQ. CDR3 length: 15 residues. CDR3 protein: CASSSVLAGLGEQFF. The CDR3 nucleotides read TGTGCCAGCAGCTCTGTACTAGCGGGGCTCGGTGAGCAGTTCTTT.

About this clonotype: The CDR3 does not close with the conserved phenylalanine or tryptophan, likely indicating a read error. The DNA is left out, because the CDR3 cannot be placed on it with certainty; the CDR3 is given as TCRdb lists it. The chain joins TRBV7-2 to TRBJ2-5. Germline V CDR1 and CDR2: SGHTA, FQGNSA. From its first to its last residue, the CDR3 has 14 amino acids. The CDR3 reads CASSPTGDKETQYS.

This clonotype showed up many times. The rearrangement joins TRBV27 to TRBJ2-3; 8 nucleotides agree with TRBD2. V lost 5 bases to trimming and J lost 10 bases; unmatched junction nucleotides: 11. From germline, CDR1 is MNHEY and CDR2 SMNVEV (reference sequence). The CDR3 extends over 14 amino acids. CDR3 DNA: TGTGCCAGCAGTGCGGGAGGTGCCCTCTTCCCGCAGTATTTT. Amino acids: CASSAGGALFPQYF.

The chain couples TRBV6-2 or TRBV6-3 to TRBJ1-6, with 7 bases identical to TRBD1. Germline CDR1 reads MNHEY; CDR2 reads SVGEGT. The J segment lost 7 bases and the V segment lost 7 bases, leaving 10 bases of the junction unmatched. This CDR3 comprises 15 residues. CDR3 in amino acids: CASTYGGTENSPLHF. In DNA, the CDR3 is TGTGCCAGCACCTATGGAGGGACAGAGAATTCACCCCTCCACTTT.

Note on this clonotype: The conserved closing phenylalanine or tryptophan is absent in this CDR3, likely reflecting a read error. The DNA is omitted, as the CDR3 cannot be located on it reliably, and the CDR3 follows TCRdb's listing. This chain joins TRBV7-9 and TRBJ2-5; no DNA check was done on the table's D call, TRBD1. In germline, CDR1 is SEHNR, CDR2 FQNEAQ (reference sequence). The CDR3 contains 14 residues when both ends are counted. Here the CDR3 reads CARSSAGWPTTWFS.

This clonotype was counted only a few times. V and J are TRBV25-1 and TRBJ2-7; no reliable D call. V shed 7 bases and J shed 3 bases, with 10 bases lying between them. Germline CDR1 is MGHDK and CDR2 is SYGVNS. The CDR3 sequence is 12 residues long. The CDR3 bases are TGTGCCAGCACGGCGGACGGCTACGAGCAGTACTTC. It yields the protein CASTADGYEQYF.

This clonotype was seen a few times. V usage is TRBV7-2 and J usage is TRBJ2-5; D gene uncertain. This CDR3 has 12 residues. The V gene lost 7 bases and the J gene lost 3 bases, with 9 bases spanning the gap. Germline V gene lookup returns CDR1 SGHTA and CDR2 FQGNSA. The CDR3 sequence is CASNSREETQYF. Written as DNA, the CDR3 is TGTGCCAGCAATTCCCGGGAAGAGACCCAGTACTTC.